This entry lists 25 T cell receptor beta chains sequenced from one sample in a study of blood T cell repertoires in COVID-19. TCRdb's copy holds only in-frame clones and misses some; the assay was immunoSEQ multiplex PCR. The sample lists 90,000 to 100,000 clones; around nine tenths were seen once. Sequenced input: peripheral blood. Every receptor here comes from a human donor in a cohort sampled during active COVID-19.

V usage is TRBV7-9 and J usage is TRBJ1-1, with 7 bases fitting TRBD1. The V gene's germline CDR1 is SEHNR and CDR2 FQNEAQ (reference sequence). The CDR3 is made up of 13 amino acids. Trimming removed 4 bases from V and 4 bases from J; junction bases left unmatched: 3. As DNA, the CDR3 is TGTGCCAGCAGCTCGACAGGGTTCACTGAAGCTTTCTTT. It encodes CASSSTGFTEAFF.

CDR3 protein: CASSVRGANVLTF. For the CDR3, the DNA is TGTGCCAGCAGCGTGCGTGGGGCCAACGTCCTGACTTTC. This chain joins TRBV5-6 and TRBJ2-6; the D is unclear. CDR3 size: 13 residues. The germline V gene encodes CDR1 SGHDT and CDR2 YYEEEE. The V end was cut by 4 bases, the J end by 3 bases, with 5 bases between.

The chain combines TRBV7-8 with TRBJ2-3; TRBD2 matches 8 bases. Germline V gene data show CDR1 as SGHVS and CDR2 as FQNEAQ. The length of the CDR3 is 17 residues. The junction had 17 bases not matched to a gene; V was cut back by 7 bases and J by 5 bases. The CDR3 sequence: CASIPHGLAGFRDTQYF. Here the CDR3 DNA reads TGTGCCAGCATCCCCCACGGGCTAGCGGGCTTTAGAGATACGCAGTATTTT.

This chain's CDR3 is CASSTESNPTYGYTF. The CDR3, as DNA: TGTGCCAGCAGCACAGAATCAAACCCAACCTATGGCTACACCTTC. This rearrangement joins TRBV2 to TRBJ1-2; D remains ambiguous. V lost 6 bases, J lost 4 bases, and 18 bases lay in between. The CDR3 extends over 15 amino acids. CDR1 is SNHLY and CDR2 is FYNNEI in the germline V gene.

The chain couples TRBV7-8 to TRBJ1-6; D not certain. Trimming took off 3 bases at V and 5 bases at J, with 8 bases between the two ends. This CDR3 spans 14 amino acids. CDR1 and CDR2 from the germline V gene are SGHVS and FQNEAQ. Here the CDR3 DNA reads TGTGCCAGCAGCTTGGAGAGTAATAATTCACCCCTCCACTTT. Its protein product is CASSLESNNSPLHF.

The chain carries TRBV4-2 and TRBJ2-3; the match to TRBD2 covers 11 bases. From germline, CDR1 is LGHNA and CDR2 YNFKEQ. The CDR3 is 17 amino acids. The ends lost 0 bases at V and 2 bases at J; junction bases unmatched: 4. The CDR3 DNA follows: TGTGCCAGCAGCCAAGAAGGGACTAGCGGCCACACAGATACGCAGTATTTT. Protein product: CASSQEGTSGHTDTQYF.

The chain employs TRBV11-2 and TRBJ1-1; D is unresolved. The CDR3 runs 12 residues. With 6 bases removed from V and 4 bases from J, the gap between germline ends came to 9 bases. Looked up from germline, CDR1 is SGHAT and CDR2 is FQNNGV. CDR3 in DNA: TGTGCCAGCAGTACCGTAGTCACTGAAGCTTTCTTT. Its protein product is CASSTVVTEAFF. The full variable domain, in which reference TRBV11-2 and TRBJ1-1 provide the parts outside the CDR3, is EAGVAQSPRYKIIEKRQSVAFWCNPISGHATLYWYQQILGQGPKLLIQFQNNGVVDDSQLPKDRFSAERLKGVDSTLKIQPAKLEDSAVYLCASSTVVTEAFFGQGTRLTVV.

This chain connects TRBV5-1 to TRBJ2-2, with 9 bases aligning to TRBD2. Germline-derived CDR1 and CDR2 are SGHRS and YFSETQ. The V segment lost 4 bases and the J segment 0 bases; nucleotides outside the gene matches: 4. This CDR3 has 16 amino acids. The DNA of the CDR3 is TGCGCCAGCAGCCCTCTAGCGGGGCCGAACACCGGGGAGCTGTTTTTT. This translates into CASSPLAGPNTGELFF.

The chain combines TRBV4-1 with TRBJ1-2; D gene unclear. CDR1 is MGHRA and CDR2 is YSYEKL in the germline V gene. The CDR3 consists of 15 residues. With 0 bases removed from V and 2 bases from J, the gap between germline ends came to 10 bases. CDR3 residues: CASSQDVEKNYGYTF. DNA for the CDR3: TGCGCCAGCAGCCAAGACGTCGAGAAGAACTATGGCTACACCTTC.

V gene TRBV19 combines with J gene TRBJ2-7, with 8 bases that match TRBD1. V shed 7 bases and J 2 bases; nucleotides not matched to a gene: 10. Germline V gene sequence: CDR1 LNHDA, CDR2 SQIVND (reference sequence). This CDR3 region has 15 residues. The CDR3: CASKIGQGVAYEQYF. The CDR3 DNA sequence: TGTGCCAGTAAAATAGGACAGGGAGTAGCCTACGAGCAGTACTTC.

V and J are TRBV7-6 and TRBJ2-3, with D perhaps TRBD2 (7 bases). V was pared by 0 bases and J by 4 bases, with 17 bases between. Germline V gives CDR1 SGHVS, CDR2 FNYEAQ. The CDR3 totals 17 residues. DNA for the CDR3: TGTGCCAGCAGCTTAGCGGGGGGGCCGATTGGGGCAGATACGCAGTATTTT. Translating gives CASSLAGGPIGADTQYF.

CDR3 sequence (DNA): TGCGCCAGCAGCTTGGTGACTAGCGGGTTGTTCGGGGAGCTGTTTTTT. Its protein product is CASSLVTSGLFGELFF. The chain couples TRBV5-1 to TRBJ2-2, with TRBD2 matching over 10 bases. The ends lost 0 bases at V and 7 bases at J; junction bases unmatched: 6. Germline values: CDR1 SGHRS, CDR2 YFSETQ. There are 16 residues in the CDR3.

This sequence joins TRBV28 and TRBJ2-3; 11 nucleotides match TRBD1. The CDR3 is 17 amino acids. The germline CDR1 and CDR2 sequences are MDHEN and SYDVKM. Losses at the gene ends were 1 base for V and 6 bases for J; bases not matched to a gene: 9. This CDR3 is CASSLFLGTGGTDTQYF. The CDR3 DNA is TGTGCCAGCAGTTTATTCCTCGGGACAGGGGGTACGGATACGCAGTATTTT.

The chain carries TRBV7-2 and TRBJ2-5; 7 bases agree with TRBD2. The junction had 8 bases not matched to a gene; V was cut back by 5 bases and J by 5 bases. Germline V gene lookup returns CDR1 SGHTA and CDR2 FQGNSA. The CDR3 consists of 14 residues. CDR3: CASSTQRGRETQYF. CDR3 coding DNA: TGTGCCAGCAGCACGCAGCGGGGTAGGGAGACCCAGTACTTC.

This clone has only one observation. Written as DNA, the CDR3 is TGTGCCAGTTGGGACAGTAGAATCACAGATACGCAGTATTTT. As protein: CASWDSRITDTQYF. The V gene is TRBV11-3, the J gene TRBJ2-3; 7 nucleotides align to TRBD1. The CDR3 is made up of 14 amino acids. Germline CDR1 is SGHNT and CDR2 is YENEEA. Losses at the gene ends were 9 bases for V and 2 bases for J; bases not matched to a gene: 8.

The chain uses TRBV11-3 and TRBJ2-1; D perhaps matches TRBD2 (5 bases). Germline V gene lookup returns CDR1 SGHNT and CDR2 YENEEA. Deletions cut 4 bases from V and 4 bases from J, with 14 bases between. The CDR3 loop spans 15 amino acids. As DNA, the CDR3 is TGTGCCAGCAGCTCCCTTCGTTCGGGGTACAATGAGCAGTTCTTC. Its protein is CASSSLRSGYNEQFF.

This clone was observed a single time. The rearrangement uses TRBV5-1 and TRBJ1-6; D is ambiguous. Germline values: CDR1 SGHRS, CDR2 YFSETQ. The CDR3 length is 13 residues. Trimming took off 0 bases at V and 9 bases at J, with 7 bases between the two ends. The CDR3 here is CASSLAGLSPLHF. CDR3 DNA sequence: TGCGCCAGCAGCTTGGCCGGTCTTTCACCCCTCCACTTT.

The chain recombines TRBV5-5 with TRBJ2-3; a weak D match, TRBD1 (6 bases). The CDR3 is made up of 15 amino acids. Trimming took 1 base from V and 5 from J, leaving 14 bases between them. The germline CDR1 and CDR2 sequences are SGHKS and YYEKEE (reference sequence). The DNA of the CDR3 is TGTGCCAGCAGCTTGTTATTGGGGGCCAAAGATACGCAGTATTTT. Its translation is CASSLLLGAKDTQYF.

V and J are TRBV16 and TRBJ1-1; a possible D gene is TRBD1 (6 bases). The CDR3 has 15 amino acids. V was shortened by 4 bases and J by 4 bases, with 16 bases between the two germline ends. Germline-derived CDR1 and CDR2 are KGHSY and FQNENV. The CDR3 nucleotides are TGTGCCAGCAGCCTGATGGGGGAGGGGGGCACTGAAGCTTTCTTT. It codes for CASSLMGEGGTEAFF.

The CDR3 spells CASRTGQRGSYTF. The CDR3 DNA reads as TGTGCCAGCAGGACGGGACAGCGCGGTAGCTACACCTTC. The V gene is TRBV3-1 (or the pseudogene TRBV3-2), the J gene TRBJ1-2; 7 bases are shared with TRBD1. Germline values: CDR1 LGHDT, CDR2 YNNKEL (reference sequence). CDR3 length equals 13 residues. J was trimmed by 9 bases and V by 6 bases; bases with no gene match: 10.

This chain links TRBV18 with TRBJ1-1, with D hard to call. The CDR3 extends over 15 amino acids. V lost 3 bases and J lost 0, with 11 bases in between. Germline V gene data show CDR1 as KGHSH and CDR2 as LQKENI. The CDR3 sequence: CASSPRVFMNTEAFF. CDR3 sequence (DNA): TGTGCCAGCTCACCCCGGGTCTTTATGAACACTGAAGCTTTCTTT.

In DNA form, the CDR3 reads TGTGCCAGCAGCTTAGGGCTCCACACAGATACGCAGTATTTT. Protein product: CASSLGLHTDTQYF. The genes are TRBV9 and TRBJ2-3, with unresolved D. The CDR3 consists of 14 residues. The V and J ends lost 4 bases and 2 bases respectively, with 11 bases between them. Germline-derived CDR1 and CDR2 are SGDLS and YYNGEE.

The gene calls are TRBV4-1 and TRBJ2-2; 11 bases agree with TRBD1. Germline CDR1 MGHRA, CDR2 YSYEKL. The CDR3 extends over 18 amino acids. J was trimmed by 7 bases and V by 1 base; bases with no gene match: 11. The CDR3 DNA follows: TGCGCCAGCAGCCAAGCCGGGACAGGGGGTCTATACGGCGGGGAGCTGTTTTTT. This encodes CASSQAGTGGLYGGELFF.

This chain joins TRBV7-6 and TRBJ2-1, with D unclear. CDR1 is SGHVS and CDR2 is FNYEAQ in the germline V gene. This CDR3 comprises 16 residues. V dropped 0 bases and J dropped 3 bases, with 12 bases sitting between them. In nucleotides, the CDR3 is TGTGCCAGCAGCTTAGCGCTCCAGGCCCTCTACAATGAGCAGTTCTTC. Its protein is CASSLALQALYNEQFF.

The chain joins TRBV9 to TRBJ2-3, with 9 bases identical to TRBD1. CDR1 and CDR2 from the germline V gene are SGDLS and YYNGEE. CDR3 length: 16 residues. V lost 4 bases, J lost 0 bases, and 6 bases stayed unmatched. CDR3 amino acids: CASSSPTGGSTDTQYF. The DNA for the CDR3 is TGTGCCAGCAGCTCACCGACAGGGGGTAGCACAGATACGCAGTATTTT.